These 5 T cell receptor beta chains were sequenced from one sample in a study of T cells in Graves' hyperthyroidism and ophthalmopathy. TCR beta CDR3 region amplification was performed from RNA transcripts. When the TCR CDR3 underwent first-round RT-PCR, the HTBI primer set was used. MiXCR was run by TCRdb on the multiplex PCR reads, yielding one entry per CDR3 protein. The sample shows roughly 520,000 distinct CDR3 sequences, around 24% of them seen only once. Material: blood. The receptors stem from a woman aged 25 to 39 with Graves' ophthalmopathy.

The chain joins TRBV14 to TRBJ2-7; perhaps TRBD2 as D (6 bases). This CDR3 region has 13 residues. Germline V gene sequence: CDR1 SGHDN, CDR2 FVKESK. The V end lost 1 base, the J end lost 7 bases, and 11 bases lay between the germline ends. The CDR3 sequence is CASSQGGTGEQYF. The CDR3 DNA sequence: TGTGCCAGCAGCCAAGGCGGGACGGGGGAGCAGTACTTC.

This clonotype has a count of ten or more. The junction departs from the called germline gene at one end, perhaps through a read error. CDR3: CASSYVGTPPGF. The DNA of the CDR3 is TGTGCCAGCAGTTACGTTGGCACGCCGCCGGGTTTT. The chain is built from TRBV6-2 or TRBV6-3 and TRBJ1-3, with unresolved D. CDR1 and CDR2 (germline): MNHEY, SVGEGT. The length of the CDR3 is 12 residues.

Notes on this clonotype: Given a much more abundant clone one base away, this may be a read error. The rearrangement joins TRBV2 to TRBJ2-5; 10 bases fit TRBD2. The CDR3 is made up of 14 amino acids. J was trimmed by 8 bases and V by 6 bases; bases with no gene match: 9. From germline, CDR1 is SNHLY and CDR2 FYNNEI. The CDR3 reads CASRLAGMADTQYF. The CDR3 DNA is TGTGCCAGCAGACTAGCGGGGATGGCAGATACCCAGTACTTC.

This sequence joins TRBV20-1 and TRBJ1-1; TRBD1 is a possible D gene (6 bases). The CDR3 contains 11 residues. The V end was cut by 5 bases, the J end by 8 bases, with 12 bases between. Germline loops: CDR1 DFQATT, CDR2 SNEGSKA (reference sequence). The CDR3, as DNA: TGCAGTGCTGAGGGGGGCAAGGAAGCTTTCTTT. Encoded protein: CSAEGGKEAFF.

The rearrangement uses TRBV28 and TRBJ2-7; 7 positions agree with TRBD2. The germline V gene has CDR1 MDHEN and CDR2 SYDVKM. Trimming took 6 bases from V and 1 from J; bases not matched to a gene: 12. The CDR3 sequence is 16 residues long. This CDR3 reads CASRSRGWGGSYEQYF. The CDR3 DNA follows: TGTGCCAGCAGATCTCGTGGTTGGGGGGGATCCTACGAGCAGTACTTC.